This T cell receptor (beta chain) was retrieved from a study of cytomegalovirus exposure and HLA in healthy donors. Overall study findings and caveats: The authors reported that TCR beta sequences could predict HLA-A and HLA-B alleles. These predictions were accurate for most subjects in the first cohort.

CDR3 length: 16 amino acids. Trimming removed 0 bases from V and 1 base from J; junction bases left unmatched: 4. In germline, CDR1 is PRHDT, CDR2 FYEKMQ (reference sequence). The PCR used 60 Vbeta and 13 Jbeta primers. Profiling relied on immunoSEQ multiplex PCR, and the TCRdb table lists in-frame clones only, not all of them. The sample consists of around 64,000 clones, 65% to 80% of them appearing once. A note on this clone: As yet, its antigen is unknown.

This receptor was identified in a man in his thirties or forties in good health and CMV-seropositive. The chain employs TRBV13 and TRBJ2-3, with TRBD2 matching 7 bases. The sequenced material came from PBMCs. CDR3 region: CASSLGASGGTDTQYF. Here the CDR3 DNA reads TGTGCCAGCAGCTTAGGGGCAAGCGGGGGCACAGATACGCAGTATTTT.